The next 15 T cell receptor beta chains were all read from a single sample in a study of graft-versus-host responses after intestinal transplantation. Clones were read by immunoSEQ multiplex PCR, and TCRdb kept only the in-frame ones, dropping some. This sample yields about 97,000 clones, of which 80% to 95% are seen a single time; more than 15% belongs to the top ten. The source was PBMCs, collected approximately 470 days after intestinal transplant. These receptors were obtained from a human patient who received an intestinal transplant, so some T cells may come from the graft donor.

This clone was counted a few times. This same CDR3 is encoded by further DNA sequences in the sample. The rearrangement joins TRBV2 to TRBJ1-1; D gene uncertain. There are 12 residues in the CDR3. The germline V gene encodes CDR1 SNHLY and CDR2 FYNNEI. Deletions cut 4 bases from V and 0 bases from J, with 3 bases between. This CDR3 reads CASSVLNTEAFF. The CDR3 region has the DNA TGTGCCAGCAGTGTGCTGAACACTGAAGCTTTCTTT.

J is TRBJ1-6 and V is TRBV9; D is uncertain. Trimming removed 4 bases from V and 14 bases from J, with 16 bases in between. The CDR3 has 13 amino acids. Germline CDR1 is SGDLS and CDR2 is YYNGEE. The CDR3 sequence is CASSPGLGAALHF. CDR3 sequence (DNA): TGTGCCAGCAGCCCCGGGCTTGGAGCGGCCCTCCACTTT.

The chain is built from TRBV4-1 and TRBJ2-3; TRBD2 might be the D (6 bases). Trimming cost V 0 bases and J 1 base, with 20 bases left between them. This CDR3 is built from 19 residues. Germline V lookup: CDR1 MGHRA, CDR2 YSYEKL. CDR3 nucleotide sequence: TGCGCCAGCAGCCAAGAGGGCTTAGGGGCAGGGACTGGCACAGATACGCAGTATTTT. It specifies CASSQEGLGAGTGTDTQYF.

The gene calls are TRBV5-4 and TRBJ1-1; 9 nucleotides agree with TRBD1. V lost 1 base to trimming and J lost 4 bases; unmatched junction nucleotides: 11. The germline V gene has CDR1 SGHNT and CDR2 YYREEE (reference sequence). The CDR3 has 17 residues. The CDR3 loop reads CASSLPTGGGRITEAFF. For the CDR3, the DNA is TGTGCCAGCAGCTTGCCCACAGGGGGCGGTCGAATCACTGAAGCTTTCTTT. The full variable domain, rest sourced from reference TRBV5-4 and TRBJ1-1, is ETGVTQSPTHLIKTRGQQVTLRCSSQSGHNTVSWYQQALGQGPQFIFQYYREEENGRGNFPPRFSGLQFPNYSSELNVNALELDDSALYLCASSLPTGGGRITEAFFGQGTRLTVV.

This clone was seen a single time. The chain carries TRBV7-9 and TRBJ1-1; D is uncertain. Trimming cost V 1 base and J 6 bases, with 6 bases left between them. The CDR3 loop spans 12 amino acids. Germline CDR1 SEHNR, CDR2 FQNEAQ (reference sequence). CDR3 loop: CASSLDVAEAFF. The CDR3 DNA reads TGTGCCAGCAGCTTAGATGTCGCTGAAGCTTTCTTT. The entire variable domain, with the rest obtained from reference TRBV7-9 and TRBJ1-1, is as follows: DTGVSQNPRHKITKRGQNVTFRCDPISEHNRLYWYRQTLGQGPEFLTYFQNEAQLEKSRLLSDRFSAERPKGSFSTLEIQRTEQGDSAMYLCASSLDVAEAFFGQGTRLTVV.

The rearrangement links TRBV6-5 to TRBJ1-2, with D unresolved. The CDR3 sequence is 11 residues long. Germline V lookup: CDR1 MNHEY, CDR2 SVGAGI. With 8 bases removed from V and 6 bases from J, the gap between germline ends came to 10 bases. CDR3 amino acids: CASWAVDGYTF. The CDR3 DNA reads TGTGCCAGCTGGGCAGTAGATGGCTACACCTTC.

This rearrangement joins TRBV15 to TRBJ2-1, with no clear D. V lost 2 bases and J lost 9, with 11 bases in between. The length of the CDR3 is 13 residues. CDR1 LNHNV and CDR2 YYDKDF come from the germline V gene (reference sequence). This CDR3 is CATSRPGWSEQFF. The DNA for the CDR3 is TGTGCCACCAGCAGACCAGGATGGAGTGAGCAGTTCTTC.

This rearrangement joins TRBV5-1 to TRBJ1-1; D remains unclear. V lost 4 bases and J 5 bases, leaving 12 bases between the germline ends. CDR1 and CDR2 from the germline V gene are SGHRS and YFSETQ. The CDR3 is 13 residues long. The CDR3, as DNA: TGCGCCAGCAGCATTAAGGAGTTTACTGAAGCTTTCTTT. Translation: CASSIKEFTEAFF.

The table lists this clone with a count of one. This chain connects TRBV4-2 to TRBJ2-7; the D is unclear. Germline V gene sequence: CDR1 LGHNA, CDR2 YNFKEQ. V shed 0 bases and J shed 6 bases, with 9 bases lying between them. The CDR3 runs to 13 residues. CDR3 loop: CASSQDPGAEQYF. CDR3 bases: TGTGCCAGCAGCCAAGACCCGGGCGCCGAGCAGTACTTC.

V usage is TRBV7-2 and J usage is TRBJ2-6, with no clear D. Trimming left V 2 bases short and J 2 bases short, with 10 bases between. The CDR3 covers 16 residues. The germline gives CDR1 SGHTA, CDR2 FQGNSA. The CDR3 region has the DNA TGTGCCAGCAGCTTATCAGTGGCGGCTGGGGCCAACGTCCTGACTTTC. This gives the protein CASSLSVAAGANVLTF.

The chain couples TRBV9 to TRBJ1-5, with a weak D call TRBD1 (6 bases). This CDR3 is 15 amino acids long. CDR1 is SGDLS and CDR2 is YYNGEE in the germline V gene. The V end lost 3 bases, the J end lost 4 bases, and 14 bases lay between the germline ends. The CDR3 region is CASSEGGTPNQPQHF. The CDR3 coding sequence is TGTGCCAGCAGCGAGGGGGGGACACCGAATCAGCCCCAGCATTTT. Looking up the rest from reference TRBV9 and TRBJ1-5 gives the full variable domain: DSGVTQTPKHLITATGQRVTLRCSPRSGDLSVYWYQQSLDQGLQFLIQYYNGEERAKGNILERFSAQQFPDLHSELNLSSLELGDSALYFCASSEGGTPNQPQHFGDGTRLSIL.

The chain combines TRBV5-4 with TRBJ1-2; 7 nucleotides match TRBD1. CDR3 size: 13 residues. Germline values: CDR1 SGHNT, CDR2 YYREEE (reference sequence). J lost 8 bases, V lost 5 bases, and 9 bases had no gene match. In DNA form, the CDR3 reads TGTGCCAGCAGACTCGACAGGGACGGAGGCTACACCTTC. It yields the protein CASRLDRDGGYTF.

The chain employs TRBV6-5 and TRBJ1-2, with no clear D. CDR1 is MNHEY, CDR2 SVGAGI, per germline. The CDR3 totals 15 residues. The V and J ends lost 5 bases and 1 base respectively, with 14 bases between them. CDR3 amino acids: CASSPDFNGNYGYTF. CDR3 bases: TGTGCCAGCAGTCCCGACTTCAACGGTAACTATGGCTACACCTTC.

The rearrangement links TRBV15 to TRBJ2-3; D is possibly TRBD1 (5 bases). In germline, CDR1 is LNHNV, CDR2 YYDKDF (reference sequence). V gave up 0 bases and J gave up 5 bases, with 21 bases separating them. CDR3 length equals 18 residues. The CDR3 DNA reads TGTGCCACCAGCAGAGATCTCGTCTATCACACAAGGGGAGATACGCAGTATTTT. This sequence encodes CATSRDLVYHTRGDTQYF.

The chain employs TRBV15 and TRBJ1-3; D uncertain. The CDR3 loop spans 15 amino acids. The V and J ends lost 0 bases and 6 bases respectively, with 12 bases between them. Germline V CDR1 and CDR2: LNHNV, YYDKDF (reference sequence). The CDR3 reads CATSRDYKFPNTIYF. The CDR3 DNA is TGTGCCACCAGCAGAGATTATAAGTTCCCAAACACCATATATTTT.